Listed here are 11 T cell receptor beta chains from one sample, sequenced in a study of blood T cell repertoires in COVID-19. Generated by immunoSEQ multiplex PCR, the TCRdb table keeps only in-frame clones and is missing some. This repertoire shows about 70,000 clones, 70% to 80% found once; its top ten account for roughly 21%. Sequencing was carried out using peripheral blood. These receptors were obtained from a man aged 65-85 years with acute or convalescent COVID-19.

The V gene is TRBV12-3 or TRBV12-4, the J gene TRBJ2-3; D call uncertain. Trimming removed 4 bases at V and 5 bases at J, with 10 bases between. The CDR3 sequence is 13 residues long. The CDR3 DNA follows: TGTGCCAGCAGTTCTCAGCGTGGAGATACGCAGTATTTT. It specifies CASSSQRGDTQYF.

The chain employs TRBV6-5 and TRBJ2-2, with 10 bases fitting TRBD1. Germline V gene data show CDR1 as MNHEY and CDR2 as SVGAGI. The trim removed 7 bases at V and 6 bases at J, leaving 8 bases unmatched. This CDR3 has 15 amino acids. CDR3: CASTWDRGVPGELFF. For the CDR3, the DNA is TGTGCCAGCACTTGGGACAGGGGCGTTCCCGGGGAGCTGTTTTTT.

V and J are TRBV9 and TRBJ1-1; a weak D match, TRBD1 (6 bases). CDR3 length: 15 residues. CDR1 and CDR2 from the germline V gene are SGDLS and YYNGEE. Deletions cut 5 bases from V and 1 base from J, with 15 bases between. The CDR3 nucleotides read TGTGCCAGCAGTCGTCGACAGGCCCCGAACACTGAAGCTTTCTTT. Protein: CASSRRQAPNTEAFF.

This sequence joins TRBV19 and TRBJ2-5; 11 bases match TRBD1. V lost 5 bases, J lost 5 bases, and 7 bases stayed unmatched. CDR3 length equals 15 residues. In germline, CDR1 is LNHDA, CDR2 SQIVND (reference sequence). The CDR3 spells CASSVGTGGRETQYF. CDR3 nucleotide sequence: TGTGCCAGTAGTGTCGGGACAGGGGGTCGGGAGACCCAGTACTTC.

This clone has only a few counts. The rearrangement links TRBV6-5 to TRBJ1-1; 11 nucleotides match TRBD1. J lost 6 bases, V lost 6 bases, and 0 bases had no gene match. The CDR3 consists of 12 residues. The germline V gene encodes CDR1 MNHEY and CDR2 SVGAGI. The CDR3 region has the DNA TGTGCCAGCAGGGGACAGGGGGCTGAAGCTTTCTTT. This codes for CASRGQGAEAFF.

The chain is built from TRBV6-6 and TRBJ2-7; no firm D call. The V end was cut by 2 bases, the J end by 5 bases, with 19 bases between. This CDR3 has 16 amino acids. Germline V gene lookup returns CDR1 MNHNY and CDR2 SVGAGI (reference sequence). CDR3 amino acids: CASSYNPRGAFDEQYF. In DNA, the CDR3 is TGTGCCAGCAGTTACAATCCCCGAGGCGCGTTCGACGAGCAGTACTTC.

Only a few counts were recorded for this clone. This sequence joins TRBV12-3 or TRBV12-4 and TRBJ1-2; D gene unclear. V was clipped by 6 bases and J by 5 bases, with 13 bases between them. The CDR3 has 13 residues. The CDR3 here is CASSLMSDYGYTF. The CDR3 nucleotides read TGTGCCAGCAGCCTTATGTCAGATTATGGCTACACCTTC.

This CDR3 is CASKEGRGFSPLHF. As DNA, the CDR3 is TGTGCCAGTAAGGAGGGCCGGGGATTTTCACCCCTCCACTTT. The rearrangement links TRBV19 to TRBJ1-6; D remains ambiguous. This CDR3 comprises 14 residues. Trimming shortened V by 7 bases and J by 9 bases, and 16 bases separated the two germline ends. CDR1 LNHDA and CDR2 SQIVND come from the germline V gene (reference sequence).

V usage is TRBV28 and J usage is TRBJ2-7; TRBD1 might be the D (7 bases). This CDR3 spans 14 amino acids. Trimming left V 1 base short and J 3 bases short, with 10 bases between. CDR1 is MDHEN, CDR2 SYDVKM, per germline. The CDR3 region is CASSLYRGGYEQYF. In nucleotides, the CDR3 is TGTGCCAGCAGTTTATACAGGGGAGGCTACGAGCAGTACTTC. Drawing the rest from reference TRBV28 and TRBJ2-7, the complete variable domain is DVKVTQSSRYLVKRTGEKVFLECVQDMDHENMFWYRQDPGLGLRLIYFSYDVKMKEKGDIPEGYSVSREKKERFSLILESASTNQTSMYLCASSLYRGGYEQYFGPGTRLTVT.

V and J are TRBV28 and TRBJ1-6; 8 bases match TRBD1. V shed 5 bases, J shed 4 bases, and the junction held 7 bases outside the gene matches. The CDR3 loop spans 16 amino acids. The germline gives CDR1 MDHEN, CDR2 SYDVKM. CDR3 protein: CASSPRTGTYNSPLHF. The CDR3 bases are TGTGCCAGCAGTCCCAGGACAGGGACGTATAATTCACCCCTCCACTTT.

The rearrangement links TRBV4-3 to TRBJ2-5, with 10 bases fitting TRBD2. CDR1 is LGHNA, CDR2 YSLEER, per germline. This CDR3 region has 20 residues. Unmatched junction bases numbered 18, after V lost 0 bases and J lost 5 bases. The CDR3 loop reads CASSQERGSGRLGTSETQYF. In nucleotides, the CDR3 is TGCGCCAGCAGCCAAGAGCGGGGTAGCGGGAGGTTGGGGACGTCGGAGACCCAGTACTTC.